The 5 T cell receptor beta chains in this list originate from one sample, sequenced in a study of cytomegalovirus exposure and HLA in healthy donors. Primers: 60 Vbeta forward and 13 Jbeta reverse. The method was immunoSEQ multiplex PCR; TCRdb's version includes in-frame clones alone and lacks a portion of them. The sample has around 150,000 clones; 72% are singletons. The specimen was PBMCs. Every receptor here comes from a man in his fifties or sixties in good health and CMV-seropositive.

This clone was recorded once. The CDR3 bases are TGCGCCAGCAGCCCCGGGACTTACACCGGGGAGCTGTTTTTT. Amino acid sequence: CASSPGTYTGELFF. The gene calls are TRBV4-3 and TRBJ2-2, with TRBD2 as a possible D gene (6 bases). V lost 4 bases, J lost 3 bases, and 9 bases lay in between. The CDR3 sequence is 14 residues long. Per the germline V gene, CDR1 is LGHNA and CDR2 is YSLEER.

This clone was detected a few times. V and J are TRBV2 and TRBJ2-6; a weak D match, TRBD1 (5 bases). CDR3 size: 15 residues. The V gene lost 6 bases and the J gene lost 0 bases, with 9 bases spanning the gap. Germline V CDR1 and CDR2: SNHLY, FYNNEI. The chain's CDR3 is CASSAGISGANVLTF. CDR3 coding DNA: TGTGCCAGCAGCGCAGGGATCTCTGGGGCCAACGTCCTGACTTTC.

This clone was detected only a few times. This sample also contains other DNA sequences that code for the same CDR3. The chain combines TRBV5-4 with TRBJ1-1; tentative D call: TRBD1 (6 bases). The CDR3 runs to 14 residues. Germline V gene lookup returns CDR1 SGHNT and CDR2 YYREEE (reference sequence). Trimming took off 4 bases at V and 4 bases at J, with 14 bases between the two ends. The CDR3, as DNA: TGTGCCAGCAGCCTTGGGCAGGGGACCACTGAAGCTTTCTTT. It is translated as CASSLGQGTTEAFF. Together with reference TRBV5-4 and TRBJ1-1, the CDR3 gives the full variable domain: ETGVTQSPTHLIKTRGQQVTLRCSSQSGHNTVSWYQQALGQGPQFIFQYYREEENGRGNFPPRFSGLQFPNYSSELNVNALELDDSALYLCASSLGQGTTEAFFGQGTRLTVV.

The chain links TRBV19 to TRBJ1-1; D gene ambiguous. The CDR3 runs to 14 residues. Trimming shortened V by 1 base and J by 1 base, and 7 bases separated the two germline ends. Germline CDR1 LNHDA, CDR2 SQIVND (reference sequence). The CDR3 bases are TGTGCCAGTAGTATAGCGACACCGAACACTGAAGCTTTCTTT. Amino acids: CASSIATPNTEAFF.

V is TRBV2 and J is TRBJ2-3, with TRBD2 as a possible D gene (5 bases). Germline lookup yields CDR1 SNHLY and CDR2 FYNNEI. This CDR3 has 15 amino acids. Trimming left V 7 bases short and J 0 bases short, with 14 bases between. The CDR3 nucleotides are TGTGCCAGCATCCCCGGACTCGCTAGCACAGATACGCAGTATTTT. Its protein product is CASIPGLASTDTQYF.